This TCR beta chain was sequenced during a study of shared clonotypes between healthy human individuals. A note on this clone: The antigen is undetermined.

Study-level results: Represented genetic and exposure-history diversity was restricted by having few donors.

Assay used: immunoSEQ multiplex PCR; TCRdb lists only in-frame clones, some missing. The table includes around 430,000 clones, roughly three quarters detected once. The CDR3 length is 13 residues. From germline, CDR1 is SGHTA and CDR2 FQGNSA. Trimming took 1 base from V and 2 from J, leaving 6 bases between them. The sequenced sample consisted of PBMCs. The V and J genes are TRBV7-2 and TRBJ2-7; the D is unclear. The receptor's source is a woman aged 40 to 50 in good health. Some clones in this sample may be carry-over from other donors' samples. CDR3 nucleotide sequence: TGTGCCAGCAGCTTAGGCAGGACCTACGAGCAGTACTTC. Encoded protein: CASSLGRTYEQYF.